This is a list of T cell receptor beta chains from one sample in a study of T-cell reconstitution after alpha-beta-depleted transplantation in children. A single record per CDR3 protein comes from TCRdb applying MiXCR to the PCR reads. Here the sample spans 440,000 or so distinct CDR3 sequences, about a tenth being singletons. Here the sequenced sample was PBMCs from the stem cell graft donor, taken from the stem cell graft. The receptors shown here come from a human donor who donated a stem cell graft to a child with acute myeloid leukemia. Each CDR3 is given with its conserved first and last residue. The D gene is left open where the match is weak. Rows may omit the clone size; those that give it use once, few, many or a size class.

j_call	d_call	clone_size	v_call	cdr3_nt	cdr3_aa
TRBJ2-7	TRBD2	.	TRBV4-1	TGCGCCAGCAGCCAAGGCGGGGGTACCTACGAGCAGTACTTC	CASSQGGGTYEQYF
TRBJ2-7	.	many	TRBV29-1	TGCAGCATTACCCGTCCGGGCCTGGGCGAGCAGTACTTC	CSITRPGLGEQYF
TRBJ2-7	.	.	TRBV7-9	TGTGCCAGCAGCCCACGGGGGATGGTCAAGGACGGCGAGCAGTACTTC	CASSPRGMVKDGEQYF
TRBJ2-7	.	many	TRBV20-1	TGCAGTGCTAGGGGAACTAACTCCTACGAGCAGTACTTC	CSARGTNSYEQYF
TRBJ2-2	.	.	TRBV7-2	TGTGCCAGCAGCCCAAATTCAGGATTCGGGGAGCTGTTTTTT	CASSPNSGFGELFF
TRBJ1-5	.	many	TRBV2	TGTGCCAGCATGGGGTCCGTTAATCAGCCCCAGCATTTT	CASMGSVNQPQHF
TRBJ2-5	TRBD2	.	TRBV3-1	TGTGCCAGCAGCCAAGTGGCTAGCGGGAGTGAGACCCAGTACTTC	CASSQVASGSETQYF
TRBJ1-1	.	.	TRBV12-3/TRBV12-4	TGTGCCAGCAGTTTAGAAGCTGCCCAGAACACTGAAGCTTTCTTT	CASSLEAAQNTEAFF
TRBJ2-2	TRBD2	few	TRBV4-1	TGCGCCAGCAGCCAGTTCGGACTAGCGGGAGACACCGGGGAGCTGTTTTTT	CASSQFGLAGDTGELFF
TRBJ2-7	TRBD2	.	TRBV7-2	TGTGCCAGCAGCTTAGAACTAGCGGGATCATCCTACGAGCAGTACTTC	CASSLELAGSSYEQYF
TRBJ2-1	TRBD2	few	TRBV12-3/TRBV12-4	TGTGCCAGCAGTTTGTCTAGCGGGGGGGAGAGCTCCTACAATGAGCAGTTCTTC	CASSLSSGGESSYNEQFF
TRBJ2-1	.	many	TRBV2	TGTGCCAGCAGGGGACCCGCCTCCTACAATGAGCAGTTCTTC	CASRGPASYNEQFF
TRBJ2-2	.	few	TRBV20-1	TGCAGTGCTCTCCGGGACGGGGGACCTCTTTCCGGGGAGCTGTTTTTT	CSALRDGGPLSGELFF
TRBJ1-1	.	many	TRBV5-1	TGCGCCAGCACAACCGAACCGGGACAGAACACTGAAGCTTTCTTT	CASTTEPGQNTEAFF
TRBJ2-7	.	few	TRBV20-1	TGCAGTGCTAGAGGTGACAGTAGCATCTACGAGCAGTACTTC	CSARGDSSIYEQYF
TRBJ1-5	TRBD1	.	TRBV12-3/TRBV12-4	TGTGCCAGCAGTTTAACAGGGGGCGATCAGCCCCAGCATTTT	CASSLTGGDQPQHF
TRBJ1-3	.	few	TRBV7-2	TGTGCCAGCAGCTCCGACAGCAGCTCTGGAAACACCATATATTTT	CASSSDSSSGNTIYF
TRBJ1-5	TRBD1	few	TRBV20-1	TGCAGTGCGTGGGACAGCGATCAGCCCCAGCATTTT	CSAWDSDQPQHF
TRBJ2-5	.	.	TRBV7-2	TGTGCCAGCAGCTCGAACCGGGAACCCCAGTACTTC	CASSSNREPQYF
TRBJ2-3	.	many	TRBV20-1	TGCAGTGCTAGAAAAGAGTGGGTCACAGATACGCAGTATTTT	CSARKEWVTDTQYF
TRBJ2-7	.	.	TRBV25-1	TGTGCCAGTGGTATGGAGACGAGTAACGAGCAGTACTTC	CASGMETSNEQYF
TRBJ2-3	.	many	TRBV24-1	TGTGCCACCAGTGATCCGACAACTAGCACAGATACGCAGTATTTT	CATSDPTTSTDTQYF
TRBJ2-5	.	few	TRBV5-4	TGTGCCAGCAGCCCGGCGGGGGCCGGGGGAGAGACCCAGTACTTC	CASSPAGAGGETQYF
TRBJ2-2	TRBD2	few	TRBV4-1	TGCGCCAGCAGCCAAGATGGGGTAGCGGGGATGAACACCGGGGAGCTGTTTTTT	CASSQDGVAGMNTGELFF
TRBJ2-7	.	.	TRBV12-3/TRBV12-4	TGTGCCAGCAGTTGGGGTCTAGCCCGAAGCTCCTACGAGCAGTACTTC	CASSWGLARSSYEQYF
TRBJ2-3	.	.	TRBV2	TGTGCCAGCAGGATCGACAACACAGATACGCAGTATTTT	CASRIDNTDTQYF
TRBJ2-2	TRBD2	few	TRBV5-1	TGCGCCAGCATACCTGAGCGGGGGGGCGCCGGGGAGCTGTTTTTT	CASIPERGGAGELFF
TRBJ2-1	.	many	TRBV29-1	TGCAGCGTGGATTACAATGAGCAGTTCTTC	CSVDYNEQFF
TRBJ2-2	.	many	TRBV7-8	TGTGCCAGCAGCTTAGTCAGGGGGAACACCGGGGAGCTGTTTTTT	CASSLVRGNTGELFF
TRBJ2-3	.	.	TRBV25-1	TGTGCCAGTAAGGGGGGCAGGGGGGGGGCAGATACGCAGTATTTT	CASKGGRGGADTQYF
TRBJ1-3	.	.	TRBV12-3/TRBV12-4	TGTGCCAGCAGCCCTACAGACTCTGGAAACACCATATATTTT	CASSPTDSGNTIYF
TRBJ1-1	.	few	TRBV7-2	TGTGCCAGCAGCTCAGACAGGTACCCCACTGAAGCTTTCTTT	CASSSDRYPTEAFF
TRBJ2-2	.	.	TRBV20-1	TGCAGTGCGCCAGGCGCGAGCACCGGGGAGCTGTTTTTT	CSAPGASTGELFF
TRBJ1-2	.	.	TRBV29-1	TGCAGCGCCCGAACCGGGGCCGATGGCTACACCTTC	CSARTGADGYTF
TRBJ2-1	.	.	TRBV5-1	TGCGCCAGCAGCTTGGGACAGGATGTCAATGAGCAGTTCTTC	CASSLGQDVNEQFF
TRBJ2-7	TRBD2	many	TRBV5-1	TGCGCCAGCAGCTTGGCCGTGCGGGAGGACGAGCAGTACTTC	CASSLAVREDEQYF
TRBJ1-4	.	.	TRBV4-1	TGCGCCAGCAGCCAGGGGGCAGAGGAAAAACTGTTTTTT	CASSQGAEEKLFF
TRBJ1-4	.	.	TRBV5-1	TGCGCCAGCACCGTAGGTCACGGTAATGAAAAACTGTTTTTT	CASTVGHGNEKLFF
TRBJ1-2	.	many	TRBV5-1	TGCGCCAGCAGCTTGGAGCCGGGAGACTATGGCTACACCTTC	CASSLEPGDYGYTF
TRBJ1-4	TRBD1	.	TRBV7-2	TGTGCCAGCAGCCTACAGGACAGGGGGCAAACTAATGAAAAACTGTTTTTT	CASSLQDRGQTNEKLFF
TRBJ2-1	TRBD2	few	TRBV20-1	TGCAGTGCTATGACATTTTTGGGGGCTAGCGGGAGCGTTTTGAATGAGCAGTTCTTC	CSAMTFLGASGSVLNEQFF
TRBJ2-5	TRBD2	few	TRBV29-1	TGCAGCGTTGAAGGGGGGACTAACCGCGGGGCCCAGTACTTC	CSVEGGTNRGAQYF
TRBJ2-3	.	many	TRBV27	TGTGCTAGCAGCTTATCCGGCACAGATACGCAGTATTTT	CASSLSGTDTQYF
TRBJ1-1	.	.	TRBV29-1	TGCAGCGGTCTGGGACCGCAGAACACTGAAGCTTTCTTT	CSGLGPQNTEAFF
TRBJ2-1	.	many	TRBV30	TGTGCCTGGAGTGAGGCTAGGAGTGAGCAGTTCTTC	CAWSEARSEQFF
TRBJ2-7	.	few	TRBV19	TGTGCCAGTAGTATGACAGGAAGCTCCTACGAGCAGTACTTC	CASSMTGSSYEQYF
TRBJ2-7	.	.	TRBV12-3/TRBV12-4	TGTGCCAGCAGTTTATTCCTAGGACCCAACTACGAGCAGTACTTC	CASSLFLGPNYEQYF
TRBJ1-2	.	.	TRBV7-9	TGTGCCAGCAGCGGTACCGGGACGGAGAAGGGCTACACCTTC	CASSGTGTEKGYTF
TRBJ2-3	.	.	TRBV10-2	TGCGCCAGCAGGAGGACGCGCGCGGGGGCCGGGGATACGCAGTATTTT	CASRRTRAGAGDTQYF
TRBJ2-5	.	.	TRBV7-2	TGTGCCAGCAGCTTAGGTCGGTTAGAGGAGACCCAGTACTTC	CASSLGRLEETQYF
TRBJ2-2	TRBD1	few	TRBV12-3/TRBV12-4	TGTGCCAGCAGGAGCAGGGGGCTCAACACCGGGGAGCTGTTTTTT	CASRSRGLNTGELFF
TRBJ2-3	TRBD2	.	TRBV7-2	TGTGCCAGCAGCCACGGGACTAGCGGGGGCACAGATACGCAGTATTTT	CASSHGTSGGTDTQYF
TRBJ2-3	TRBD2	.	TRBV20-1	TGCAGTGCTAGAGAGTGGACTAGCCGAGATACGCAGTATTTT	CSAREWTSRDTQYF
TRBJ2-5	.	.	TRBV5-1	TGCGCCAGCAGCTTGAGGCCAGGGCACCAAGAGACCCAGTACTTC	CASSLRPGHQETQYF